This T cell receptor (beta chain) was obtained from a study of T cells after posttransplantation cyclophosphamide. On the day of bone marrow donation, the related graft donor provided peripheral blood. With regard to this clone: What it recognizes is unknown.

The method was immunoSEQ multiplex PCR; TCRdb's version includes in-frame clones alone and lacks a portion of them. The sample includes tens of thousands of clones, about 90% of them seen just once. Study-wide points: Donor CD8+ memory clones often dominated recipient blood repertoires at later times.

The receptor comes from a woman in her forties or fifties in good health and a related stem cell transplant donor. Sequenced input: PBMCs.

The DNA for the CDR3 is TGTGCCCTCGGACAGGGAGAGACCGGGGAGCTGTTTTTT. Encoded protein: CALGQGETGELFF. The chain is built from TRBV2 and TRBJ2-2; TRBD1 matches at 8 bases. CDR3 length: 13 amino acids. The germline gives CDR1 SNHLY, CDR2 FYNNEI. With V trimmed by 11 bases and J by 5 bases, 7 bases remained unmatched.